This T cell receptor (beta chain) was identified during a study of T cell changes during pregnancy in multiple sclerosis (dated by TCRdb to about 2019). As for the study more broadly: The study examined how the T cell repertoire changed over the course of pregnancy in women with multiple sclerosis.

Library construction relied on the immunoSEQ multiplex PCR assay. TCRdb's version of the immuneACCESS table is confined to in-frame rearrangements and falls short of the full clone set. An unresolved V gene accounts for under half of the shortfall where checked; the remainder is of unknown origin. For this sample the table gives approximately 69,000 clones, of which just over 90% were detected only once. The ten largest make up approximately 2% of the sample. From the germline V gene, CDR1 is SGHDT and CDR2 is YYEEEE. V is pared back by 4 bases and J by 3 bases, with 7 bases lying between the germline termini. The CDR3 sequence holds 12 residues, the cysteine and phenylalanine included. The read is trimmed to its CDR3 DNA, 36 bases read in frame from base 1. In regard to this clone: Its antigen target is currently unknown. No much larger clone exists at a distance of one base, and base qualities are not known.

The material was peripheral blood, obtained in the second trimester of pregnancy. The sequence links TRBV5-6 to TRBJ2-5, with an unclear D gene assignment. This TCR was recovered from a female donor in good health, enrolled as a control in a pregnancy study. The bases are TGTGCCAGCAGCCAACTGGAAGAGACCCAGTACTTC. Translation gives CASSQLEETQYF.